Listed here is a single T cell receptor (beta chain). Its antigen remains unidentified. The data belong to a study of a mutant IDH1 vaccine in newly diagnosed glioma. As for the study in general: Patients were started on vaccination 4-6 weeks after radiotherapy alone, or with temozolomide cycles. Patients' prior therapy spanned radiotherapy, temozolomide, or both; most underwent both. The week-35 safety follow-up was V12, and the week-47 study end was V13.

Whole-study results and caveats: Among top peripheral T cell clonotypes, changes seemed unrelated to pseudoprogression.

Indicated time point: week 47, end of study. Vaccination used 300 ug of mutant IDH1 20-mer peptide per dose, with topical imiquimod. Generated by immunoSEQ multiplex PCR, the TCRdb table keeps only in-frame clones and is missing some. This table has more than 50,000 clones, around 60% appearing once. This specimen consisted of peripheral blood mononuclear cells (PBMCs), obtained from a glioma patient whose treatment included an IDH1 peptide vaccine. The receptor was derived from a man aged 35 to 55 with glioma. Some clones in this sample may be carry-over from other donors' samples.

The CDR3: CSVRHGVGAKNIQYF. CDR3 DNA sequence: TGCAGCGTTCGACATGGTGTAGGCGCCAAAAACATTCAGTACTTC. This chain joins TRBV29-1 and TRBJ2-4, with D unclear. The CDR3 covers 15 residues. Looked up from germline, CDR1 is SQVTM and CDR2 is ANQGSEA. V shed 5 bases and J shed 1 base, with 15 bases lying between them.